These 32 T cell receptor beta chains share one sample of origin, sequenced in a study of OX40 agonist ivuxolimab in advanced cancers. Library prep was done by the immunoSEQ multiplex PCR assay. TCRdb provides this immuneACCESS table in a form limited to in-frame rearrangements. Some clones are lacking; in checked studies, under half of them reflect an unresolved V gene, and why the rest are absent is not known. The sample contains about 77,000 clones, approximately 89% of them found a single time. Of the sample, 2% to 2.5% falls within the top ten clones. Specimen: CD4+ or CD8+ T cells sorted from blood, collected in a trial of the OX40 agonist ivuxolimab. The source is an adult with an advanced solid tumor such as melanoma, head and neck, liver or kidney cancer.

The chain is built from TRBV5-1 and TRBJ2-7; the match to TRBD2 covers 11 bases. The germline V gene encodes CDR1 SGHRS and CDR2 YFSETQ. The junction had 13 bases not matched to a gene; V was cut back by 1 base and J by 7 bases. This CDR3 has 17 amino acids. The CDR3 sequence: CASSLRLAGGPSKEQYF. CDR3 bases: TGCGCCAGCAGCTTGCGGCTAGCGGGGGGACCTTCGAAGGAGCAGTACTTC.

This sequence joins TRBV4-1 and TRBJ1-4; 7 nucleotides agree with TRBD1. Germline-derived CDR1 and CDR2 are MGHRA and YSYEKL. This CDR3 has 15 residues. After removal of 5 bases from V and 1 base from J, the junction contained 4 bases not matched to a gene. The CDR3 DNA reads TGCGCCAGCAGCGCCCGGGACAGAACTAATGAAAAACTGTTTTTT. Its protein product is CASSARDRTNEKLFF.

The genes are TRBV12-2 and TRBJ2-1; TRBD2, the D gene given by the table, was not confirmed from the DNA. TRBV12-2 is shown as a pseudogene. This CDR3 is built from 15 residues. The DNA for the CDR3 is TGTGCAAGTCGCCCACTCGGGAGACCCTACAATGAGCAGTTCTTC. Translated, it gives CASRPLGRPYNEQFF.

The chain uses TRBV6-4 and TRBJ2-2; D ambiguous. V lost 2 bases and J 4 bases, leaving 5 bases between the germline ends. The CDR3 length is 13 residues. CDR1 and CDR2 from the germline V gene are MRHNA and SNTAGT. CDR3 protein: CASSDQATGELFF. The CDR3 nucleotides are TGTGCCAGCAGTGACCAAGCCACCGGGGAGCTGTTTTTT.

This chain uses TRBV5-1 with TRBJ1-1, with D possibly being TRBD1 (6 bases). The CDR3 runs to 16 residues. Trimming took 4 bases from V and 1 from J, leaving 17 bases between them. In germline, CDR1 is SGHRS, CDR2 YFSETQ. In nucleotides, the CDR3 is TGCGCCAGCAGCCCGATTGGGGGACAATCGAACACTGAAGCTTTCTTT. Amino acid sequence: CASSPIGGQSNTEAFF.

This clone was counted a single time. The chain combines TRBV27 with TRBJ2-1; 8 bases are a match to TRBD2. V lost 5 bases to trimming and J lost 6 bases; unmatched junction nucleotides: 9. The CDR3 sequence is 15 residues long. Germline V gene sequence: CDR1 MNHEY, CDR2 SMNVEV (reference sequence). This chain's CDR3 is CASSTVAGFSNEQFF. For the CDR3, the DNA is TGTGCCAGCAGTACCGTAGCGGGGTTCTCCAATGAGCAGTTCTTC.

J is TRBJ2-3 and V is TRBV9; D not certain. Trimming stripped 6 bases from V and 2 bases from J, with 10 bases between. Per the germline V gene, CDR1 is SGDLS and CDR2 is YYNGEE. This CDR3 is built from 13 residues. The CDR3 DNA sequence: TGTGCCAGCACCCCGGGTCTCACAGATACGCAGTATTTT. Translated, it gives CASTPGLTDTQYF.

The chain couples TRBV27 to TRBJ1-1; D is possibly TRBD1 (6 bases). The V and J ends lost 5 bases and 1 base respectively, with 11 bases between them. Germline loops: CDR1 MNHEY, CDR2 SMNVEV (reference sequence). The CDR3 sequence is 14 residues long. The CDR3 sequence is CASSRRGQNTEAFF. The CDR3 DNA is TGTGCCAGCAGTCGACGGGGACAGAACACTGAAGCTTTCTTT.

The chain uses TRBV5-1 and TRBJ1-3; D is unresolved. Germline V CDR1 and CDR2: SGHRS, YFSETQ. CDR3 length: 15 amino acids. Between the trimmed V and J ends, which lost 3 bases and 0 bases, there was a span of 10 bases. The CDR3 region is CASSYGRNSGNTIYF. CDR3 in DNA: TGCGCCAGCAGCTATGGACGGAACTCTGGAAACACCATATATTTT. Based on the CDR3 plus reference TRBV5-1 and TRBJ1-3, the full variable domain is KAGVTQTPRYLIKTRGQQVTLSCSPISGHRSVSWYQQTPGQGLQFLFEYFSETQRNKGNFPGRFSGRQFSNSRSEMNVSTLELGDSALYLCASSYGRNSGNTIYFGEGSWLTVV.

Written as DNA, the CDR3 is TGTGCCAGTAAGCGGACAGGGAGCTACAATGAGCAGTTCTTC. This translates into CASKRTGSYNEQFF. The rearrangement uses TRBV19 and TRBJ2-1, with 8 bases that match TRBD1. J was trimmed by 3 bases and V by 7 bases; bases with no gene match: 5. CDR3 length equals 14 residues. From germline, CDR1 is LNHDA and CDR2 SQIVND (reference sequence).

The chain combines TRBV5-1 with TRBJ2-5; a possible D gene is TRBD1 (6 bases). With 4 bases removed from V and 4 bases from J, the gap between germline ends came to 11 bases. The CDR3 is made up of 13 amino acids. In germline, CDR1 is SGHRS, CDR2 YFSETQ. This CDR3 reads CASSRGRGETQYF. The CDR3 DNA sequence: TGCGCCAGCAGCAGGGGGAGAGGAGAGACCCAGTACTTC.

V usage is TRBV4-2 and J usage is TRBJ1-1, with 10 bases aligning to TRBD1. Germline CDR1 LGHNA, CDR2 YNFKEQ. J gave up 7 bases and V 4 bases, and 15 bases lay outside the gene matches. The CDR3 is 17 amino acids. CDR3 protein: CASSLRFRDRGAVEAFF. CDR3 DNA sequence: TGTGCCAGCAGCCTTCGCTTCCGGGACAGGGGTGCAGTTGAAGCTTTCTTT.

The chain has TRBV9 and TRBJ2-3; 9 bases are shared with TRBD2. Germline V gene sequence: CDR1 SGDLS, CDR2 YYNGEE. The CDR3 length is 17 residues. The junction had 12 bases not matched to a gene; V was cut back by 4 bases and J by 3 bases. This chain's CDR3 is CASSLRRAGGSTDTQYF. CDR3 nucleotide sequence: TGTGCCAGCAGCCTCCGGAGAGCGGGAGGTAGTACAGATACGCAGTATTTT.

The genes are TRBV5-5 and TRBJ1-5; a possible D gene is TRBD1 (6 bases). V dropped 5 bases and J dropped 3 bases, with 12 bases sitting between them. The CDR3 is made up of 14 amino acids. Germline CDR1 and CDR2: SGHKS and YYEKEE (reference sequence). The CDR3 loop reads CASSHVGANQPQHF. CDR3 in DNA: TGTGCCAGCAGTCACGTGGGGGCCAATCAGCCCCAGCATTTT.

The rearrangement links TRBV5-1 to TRBJ1-2; 12 positions agree with TRBD1. This CDR3 has 16 residues. The V segment lost 6 bases and the J segment 7 bases; nucleotides outside the gene matches: 13. Looked up from germline, CDR1 is SGHRS and CDR2 is YFSETQ. The CDR3: CASILGTGGAGSGYTF. DNA for the CDR3: TGCGCCAGCATCCTAGGGACAGGGGGCGCAGGGAGTGGCTACACCTTC.

The chain is built from TRBV12-5 and TRBJ2-2; TRBD1 matches at 9 bases. Germline lookup yields CDR1 LGHNT and CDR2 FRNRAP. The V segment lost 0 bases and the J segment 6 bases; nucleotides outside the gene matches: 14. The CDR3 is 19 residues long. CDR3 residues: CASGLVLGWDRVFPGELFF. The CDR3 DNA sequence: TGTGCTAGTGGTTTGGTCCTCGGATGGGACAGGGTGTTCCCCGGGGAGCTGTTTTTT.

This clone was recorded once. This sequence joins TRBV7-2 and TRBJ2-5; 7 bases align to TRBD1. The germline CDR1 and CDR2 sequences are SGHTA and FQGNSA. V gave up 3 bases and J gave up 7 bases; unmatched junction bases: 8. The CDR3 has 14 amino acids. The CDR3 DNA follows: TGTGCCAGCAGCTTCTTGACAGGGAGCGGGACCCAGTACTTC. Translated: CASSFLTGSGTQYF.

A single count supports this clone. J is TRBJ2-1 and V is TRBV7-2; 10 bases match TRBD2. Germline loops: CDR1 SGHTA, CDR2 FQGNSA. Trimming removed 7 bases from V and 6 bases from J; junction bases left unmatched: 3. The length of the CDR3 is 13 residues. The DNA of the CDR3 is TGTGCCAGCATCATAGCGGGGGGCAATGAGCAGTTCTTC. Protein: CASIIAGGNEQFF.

V is TRBV10-3 and J is TRBJ2-3, with D uncertain. V lost 0 bases, J lost 0 bases, and 10 bases lay in between. CDR3 length: 16 residues. CDR1 ENHRY and CDR2 SYGVKD come from the germline V gene. The CDR3 protein is CAISESTFTSTDTQYF. DNA of the CDR3: TGTGCCATCAGTGAGTCTACATTTACTAGCACAGATACGCAGTATTTT.

The chain uses TRBV11-1 and TRBJ2-1; the D is unclear. V was trimmed by 2 bases and J by 4 bases, leaving 6 bases between them. The germline V gene encodes CDR1 SGHAT and CDR2 FQDESV (reference sequence). The CDR3 runs 13 residues. The CDR3 reads CASSLNRYNEQFF. For the CDR3, the DNA is TGTGCCAGCAGCTTAAATCGATACAATGAGCAGTTCTTC.

The chain links TRBV25-1 to TRBJ2-7; possible D gene TRBD1, 5 bases. V was pared by 2 bases and J by 5 bases, with 10 bases between. Germline CDR1 and CDR2: MGHDK and SYGVNS. The CDR3 is 13 residues long. The CDR3 loop is CASSEVQGHEQYF. CDR3 nucleotides: TGTGCCAGCAGTGAAGTTCAGGGCCACGAGCAGTACTTC.

This sequence joins TRBV10-3 and TRBJ1-5, with D perhaps TRBD1 (5 bases). Germline CDR1 reads ENHRY; CDR2 reads SYGVKD. CDR3 length: 15 amino acids. Deletions cut 6 bases from V and 3 bases from J, with 15 bases between. The CDR3 sequence: CAIREDEGANQPQHF. The CDR3 bases are TGTGCCATCAGAGAGGATGAAGGGGCCAATCAGCCCCAGCATTTT.

V is TRBV6-5 and J is TRBJ1-2; 8 nucleotides match TRBD1. The germline gives CDR1 MNHEY, CDR2 SVGAGI. The length of the CDR3 is 15 residues. J gave up 4 bases and V 7 bases, and 11 bases lay outside the gene matches. The CDR3 sequence is CASTTDHRGSYGYTF. The CDR3, as DNA: TGTGCCAGCACCACCGACCACAGGGGGAGCTATGGCTACACCTTC.

The V call is TRBV25-1, the J call TRBJ2-7; 8 bases match TRBD2. Germline loops: CDR1 MGHDK, CDR2 SYGVNS. Trimming removed 1 base from V and 2 bases from J; junction bases left unmatched: 7. This CDR3 has 16 residues. CDR3 amino acids: CASSELGGTRPYEQYF. CDR3 sequence (DNA): TGTGCCAGCAGTGAATTAGGCGGGACTAGGCCCTACGAGCAGTACTTC.

V is TRBV10-3 and J is TRBJ2-2; no definite D call. Germline values: CDR1 ENHRY, CDR2 SYGVKD. V shed 2 bases and J shed 5 bases, with 21 bases lying between them. The CDR3 contains 18 residues. The CDR3 DNA follows: TGTGCCATCAGTGAGACGGTGACGTCGGAGACGTGGACCGGGGAGCTGTTTTTT. This encodes CAISETVTSETWTGELFF.

This CDR3 is CASRGQGEFYEQYF. The CDR3 DNA follows: TGTGCCTCAAGGGGACAGGGGGAATTCTACGAGCAGTACTTC. This rearrangement joins TRBV30 to TRBJ2-7, with 11 bases that match TRBD1. The CDR3 contains 14 residues. V gave up 7 bases and J gave up 3 bases; unmatched junction bases: 8. From germline, CDR1 is GTSNPN and CDR2 SVGIG (reference sequence).

The table lists this clone with a count of one. CDR3 bases: TGTGCCAGCAACCGACTAGCGGGGAGCACAGATACGCAGTATTTT. This codes for CASNRLAGSTDTQYF. The chain joins TRBV9 to TRBJ2-3; 11 positions match TRBD2. Trimming at V came to 6 bases and at J to 0 bases, leaving 3 bases not matched to a gene. Germline CDR1 is SGDLS and CDR2 is YYNGEE. This CDR3 has 15 amino acids.

V usage is TRBV2 and J usage is TRBJ2-1; possible D gene TRBD1, 6 bases. The V end lost 3 bases, the J end lost 14 bases, and 11 bases lay between the germline ends. CDR1 SNHLY and CDR2 FYNNEI come from the germline V gene. This CDR3 is 11 amino acids long. The CDR3 loop is CASSDEQGKFF. CDR3 nucleotide sequence: TGTGCCAGCAGTGACGAACAGGGCAAGTTCTTC.

In DNA, the CDR3 is TGTGCCAGCAGCCACAACGGGCGAGCAGACACCGGGGAGCTGTTTTTT. Residues: CASSHNGRADTGELFF. This rearrangement joins TRBV7-9 to TRBJ2-2; D is uncertain. Trimming pared 5 bases from V and 3 bases from J, leaving 16 bases between. This CDR3 has 16 residues. The germline V gene has CDR1 SEHNR and CDR2 FQNEAQ (reference sequence).

In its sample, this clone was seen once. V is TRBV19 and J is TRBJ1-4; possible D gene TRBD1, 6 bases. The CDR3 sequence is 15 residues long. Germline lookup yields CDR1 LNHDA and CDR2 SQIVND (reference sequence). V was clipped by 4 bases and J by 0 bases, with 9 bases between them. As DNA, the CDR3 is TGTGCCAGTAGTAAGCGACAGGCAACTAATGAAAAACTGTTTTTT. The encoded protein is CASSKRQATNEKLFF.

The rearrangement joins TRBV18 to TRBJ2-1; unclear D gene. This CDR3 is built from 16 residues. CDR1 is KGHSH and CDR2 is LQKENI in the germline V gene. V dropped 1 base and J dropped 0 bases, with 10 bases sitting between them. The CDR3 protein is CASSPLLRISYNEQFF. The CDR3 nucleotides are TGTGCCAGCTCACCACTATTACGGATCTCCTACAATGAGCAGTTCTTC.

The table lists this clone with a count of one. J is TRBJ2-5 and V is TRBV2; D may be TRBD2 (6 bases). The CDR3 is 16 residues long. V was clipped by 6 bases and J by 3 bases, with 20 bases between them. The germline V gene has CDR1 SNHLY and CDR2 FYNNEI. CDR3 sequence (DNA): TGTGCCAGCAGGGAGGGACTGGGGAGTCTTAAAGAGACCCAGTACTTC. This gives the protein CASREGLGSLKETQYF.